The 19 T cell receptor beta chains below come from one sample, sequenced in a study of memory CD4+ T cells and cytomegalovirus serostatus. Single viable CD3+CD4+CD8-CD45RO+ cells were sorted as the memory CD4+ T cells. Libraries were prepared by immunoSEQ multiplex PCR; TCRdb keeps only in-frame clonotypes and omits some of them. The sample holds roughly 40,000 clones, approximately 78% seen once. The sample was memory CD4+ T cells from blood. These receptors came from an adult in good health and CMV-seronegative.

The J gene is TRBJ2-1, the V gene TRBV2, with TRBD1 as a possible D gene (7 bases). Germline V gives CDR1 SNHLY, CDR2 FYNNEI. Trimming stripped 4 bases from V and 0 bases from J, with 31 bases between. The CDR3 consists of 22 residues. The CDR3 nucleotides are TGTGCCAGCAGTGGGACTATAGGGGGCCGCCAGAGTTTGGGGGACTCCTACAATGAGCAGTTCTTC. It is translated as CASSGTIGGRQSLGDSYNEQFF.

V and J are TRBV11-2 and TRBJ1-5; no definite D call. Trimming took 5 bases from V and 7 from J, leaving 12 bases between them. The CDR3 contains 13 residues. CDR1 and CDR2 from the germline V gene are SGHAT and FQNNGV. The CDR3 is CASSRAGYQPQHF. CDR3 bases: TGTGCCAGCAGCCGTGCGGGGTACCAGCCCCAGCATTTT.

The rearrangement links TRBV7-2 to TRBJ1-5, with D hard to call. The CDR3 consists of 14 residues. CDR1 is SGHTA and CDR2 is FQGNSA in the germline V gene. The ends were cut back, 5 bases at V and 1 base at J, with 9 bases in the middle. CDR3 residues: CASSPAGSNQPQHF. In DNA form, the CDR3 reads TGTGCCAGCAGCCCCGCGGGAAGCAATCAGCCCCAGCATTTT. Variable domain in full (rest from reference TRBV7-2 and TRBJ1-5): GAGVSQSPSNKVTEKGKDVELRCDPISGHTALYWYRQSLGQGLEFLIYFQGNSAPDKSGLPSDRFSAERTGGSVSTLTIQRTQQEDSAVYLCASSPAGSNQPQHFGDGTRLSIL.

The rearrangement links TRBV6-6 to TRBJ2-3; TRBD1 aligns across 7 bases. V was clipped by 0 bases and J by 3 bases; unmatched bases: 6. Germline CDR1 MNHNY, CDR2 SVGAGI (reference sequence). The CDR3 consists of 16 residues. DNA of the CDR3: TGTGCCAGCAGTTACTCTCTGACAGGGATTACAGATACGCAGTATTTT. Its protein is CASSYSLTGITDTQYF.

This clone was counted once. The rearrangement links TRBV30 to TRBJ2-3, with a possible D match to TRBD2 (6 bases). V dropped 1 base and J dropped 3 bases, with 11 bases sitting between them. The length of the CDR3 is 14 residues. Looked up from germline, CDR1 is GTSNPN and CDR2 is SVGIG (reference sequence). The CDR3: CAWSGPSETDTQYF. CDR3 bases: TGTGCCTGGAGTGGTCCTAGCGAAACAGATACGCAGTATTTT.

V and J are TRBV10-3 and TRBJ2-2, with 7 bases aligning to TRBD2. CDR3 length: 13 residues. Germline V gene lookup returns CDR1 ENHRY and CDR2 SYGVKD. V shed 8 bases and J 4 bases; nucleotides not matched to a gene: 4. The CDR3 nucleotides read TGTGCCATCCTGGCTAGCGGCACCGGGGAGCTGTTTTTT. This gives the protein CAILASGTGELFF.

V is TRBV10-3 and J is TRBJ2-1; the D call may be TRBD1 or TRBD2 (5 bases each). V lost 4 bases to trimming and J lost 4 bases, with 17 bases between them. The CDR3 has 16 residues. Germline CDR1 is ENHRY and CDR2 is SYGVKD. Written as DNA, the CDR3 is TGTGCCATCAGTGGACAGTCCATGGGGGATTACAATGAGCAGTTCTTC. Protein product: CAISGQSMGDYNEQFF.

The chain has TRBV5-1 and TRBJ1-2; no firm D call. CDR3 length equals 14 residues. Looked up from germline, CDR1 is SGHRS and CDR2 is YFSETQ. Trimming left V 2 bases short and J 4 bases short, with 12 bases between. DNA for the CDR3: TGCGCCAGCAGCTTTCAGGACCACCGCTATGGCTACACCTTC. Its protein product is CASSFQDHRYGYTF.

The V and J genes are TRBV6-5 and TRBJ1-1, with a tentative D call TRBD1 (5 bases). CDR3 length equals 16 residues. The V and J ends lost 0 bases and 1 base respectively, with 12 bases between them. Germline V gene sequence: CDR1 MNHEY, CDR2 SVGAGI. The CDR3 sequence is CASSYSMGRGNTEAFF. For the CDR3, the DNA is TGTGCCAGCAGTTACTCGATGGGTAGGGGGAACACTGAAGCTTTCTTT.

V is TRBV5-1 and J is TRBJ1-1, with 10 positions matching TRBD1. This CDR3 spans 15 amino acids. J was trimmed by 7 bases and V by 7 bases; bases with no gene match: 13. Per germline, CDR1 SGHRS and CDR2 YFSETQ. The DNA for the CDR3 is TGCGCCAGCGGGACGTATGACAGGGGGCATCATGAAGCTTTCTTT. Translation: CASGTYDRGHHEAFF.

The genes are TRBV5-1 and TRBJ1-1; no reliable D call. V was shortened by 0 bases and J by 1 base, with 4 bases between the two germline ends. Germline V gene data show CDR1 as SGHRS and CDR2 as YFSETQ. The CDR3 totals 13 residues. CDR3 loop: CASSLERNTEAFF. In DNA form, the CDR3 reads TGCGCCAGCAGCTTGGAGCGGAACACTGAAGCTTTCTTT.

This clone was detected once. The rearrangement uses TRBV5-1 and TRBJ2-7; 8 nucleotides align to TRBD1. Trimming removed 0 bases from V and 2 bases from J; junction bases left unmatched: 1. CDR1 SGHRS and CDR2 YFSETQ come from the germline V gene. CDR3 size: 14 residues. The CDR3 sequence: CASSLGTGPYEQYF. The DNA of the CDR3 is TGCGCCAGCAGCTTGGGGACAGGGCCCTACGAGCAGTACTTC.

This chain uses TRBV5-1 with TRBJ2-3; possible D gene TRBD2, 5 bases. The V gene lost 7 bases and the J gene lost 0 bases, with 15 bases spanning the gap. The CDR3 runs to 15 residues. CDR1 and CDR2 from the germline V gene are SGHRS and YFSETQ. Here the CDR3 reads CASGETGRSTDTQYF. CDR3 bases: TGCGCCAGCGGGGAGACTGGAAGAAGCACAGATACGCAGTATTTT.

This chain uses TRBV6-1 with TRBJ1-5, with 10 bases lining up with TRBD1. The CDR3 contains 16 residues. Per germline, CDR1 MNHNS and CDR2 SASEGT. J was trimmed by 4 bases and V by 3 bases; bases with no gene match: 6. The CDR3 nucleotides are TGTGCCAGCAGTGACCAGGGACAGGGGATTAATCAGCCCCAGCATTTT. Translated, it gives CASSDQGQGINQPQHF.

The chain combines TRBV7-2 with TRBJ2-6; D ambiguous. CDR1 and CDR2 from the germline V gene are SGHTA and FQGNSA. CDR3 length: 15 amino acids. V lost 2 bases and J lost 0, with 5 bases in between. The CDR3 protein is CASSLRSSGANVLTF. The CDR3 nucleotides read TGTGCCAGCAGCTTAAGGAGCTCTGGGGCCAACGTCCTGACTTTC.

The CDR3 here is CAISPGQGVPDTQYF. DNA for the CDR3: TGTGCCATCAGCCCGGGACAGGGGGTACCAGATACGCAGTATTTT. This rearrangement joins TRBV10-3 to TRBJ2-3, with 11 bases aligning to TRBD1. The CDR3 is made up of 15 amino acids. V lost 6 bases to trimming and J lost 4 bases; unmatched junction nucleotides: 6. The germline V gene has CDR1 ENHRY and CDR2 SYGVKD.

The rearrangement links TRBV6-6 to TRBJ2-7; a weak D match, TRBD1 (6 bases). V shed 5 bases and J shed 5 bases, with 16 bases lying between them. From germline, CDR1 is MNHNY and CDR2 SVGAGI (reference sequence). This CDR3 has 14 amino acids. The CDR3 sequence is CASSLRDKFHEQYF. CDR3 DNA sequence: TGTGCCAGCAGTCTCCGGGACAAGTTCCACGAGCAGTACTTC.

Here the CDR3 DNA reads TGTGCCAGCAGCTTGGAACGGCGTATAGAGACCCAGTACTTC. Its translation: CASSLERRIETQYF. The chain uses TRBV5-6 and TRBJ2-5; unclear D gene. Germline V CDR1 and CDR2: SGHDT, YYEEEE. Trimming shortened V by 0 bases and J by 4 bases, and 10 bases separated the two germline ends. The CDR3 is made up of 14 amino acids.

This sequence joins TRBV10-3 and TRBJ2-7; 8 bases map to TRBD2. V dropped 3 bases and J dropped 3; count of bases not matched to a gene: 4. CDR1 is ENHRY and CDR2 is SYGVKD in the germline V gene. The CDR3 loop spans 14 amino acids. The CDR3 loop is CAISDTGGDYEQYF. CDR3 in DNA: TGTGCCATCAGTGATACGGGGGGGGACTACGAGCAGTACTTC.